This TCR beta chain was documented in a study of graft-versus-host responses after intestinal transplantation. Study information: Every recipient underwent anti-thymocyte globulin induction, then tacrolimus and steroids for roughly three years. General observations from the study: Graft-donor T cell macrochimerism in patients accompanied high graft-versus-host to host-versus-graft clonal ratios in allografts.

Germline CDR1 and CDR2: SGHNT and YENEEA. J gave up 7 bases and V 5 bases, and 9 bases lay outside the gene matches. CDR3 length: 14 amino acids. Regarding this clone: Its antigen is as yet unknown.

Libraries were prepared by immunoSEQ multiplex PCR; TCRdb keeps only in-frame clonotypes and omits some of them. The sample contains more than 65,000 clones, less than 95% of which appear only once. The sequencing here drew on unstimulated CD8+ T cells sorted from spleen or lymph node cells, taken before intestinal transplant. The TCR was taken from a human donor who received an intestinal transplant. The rearrangement links TRBV11-3 to TRBJ2-7; 9 nucleotides match TRBD1. DNA of the CDR3: TGTGCCAGCAGCCCGGACAGGGGCCGGGAAGAGCAGTACTTC. It specifies CASSPDRGREEQYF.